The T cell receptor beta chain described here comes from a study of cytomegalovirus exposure and HLA in healthy donors (dated by TCRdb to the late 2010s). With respect to the entire study: An earlier analysis of approximately 640 of the donors reported about 250 Gb of sequence data and some 100 million unique TCR beta sequences from about 179 million T cells. All discovery cohort repertoires had been generated on a single sequencing platform. Both class I and class II loci were covered by HLA typing, at four-digit resolution. Donor age, sex, ethnicity and CMV serostatus were compiled together with the repertoire data. The number of typed donors differed by locus: about 629-630 for A, B, C, DRB1 and DQB1; approximately 540 for DQA1; approximately 610 for DPA1; and roughly 470 for DPB1. Using immunosequencing, the study profiled T cell repertoires from some 670 subjects and related those repertoires to cytomegalovirus serostatus. An early release covering roughly 600 HLA-typed donors comprised about 320 gigabases of sequencing data and 85 million or so unique TCR sequences. A later analysis re-analyzed previously published TCR beta repertoires from roughly 690 donors and added high-resolution HLA genotyping to study TCR occurrence patterns. The study was designed to test whether signatures of past pathogen exposure could be identified by cataloging public T cell receptors. In a later genetic analysis, genome-wide SNP genotypes for about three fifths of the 666 donors were used, and that subset was treated as a discovery cohort. About five DR-DQ haplotypes were treated as single units for association and clustering because of strong linkage in the cohort. The study combined high-throughput TCR immunosequencing, statistical association of individual TCRs with disease status, and machine learning to predict cytomegalovirus infection status. On average, roughly 250,000 unique TCR beta nucleotide sequences were sequenced per donor among about 400 genotyped donors of the cohort, with 15% to 20% of those sequences being non-productive. An earlier analysis of roughly 580 of the donors used high-throughput TCR beta sequencing to judge whether each TCR beta V gene segment behaved as functional or pseudogenic. Of the roughly 430 genotyped donors, around 81% fell in the genetic ancestry cluster associated with self-reported Caucasian donors. Rather than using new phenotypic data, the later analysis identified candidate immune exposures from TCR beta sequences and from how often those sequences occurred across donors. Besides the first cohort of around 670 subjects, a separate validation cohort made up of roughly 120 different subjects was used.

V is cut back by 4 bases and J by 7 bases, with 12 bases in the junction unmatched. The germline V gene provides CDR1 SGHDT and CDR2 YYEEEE. Reading from cysteine to phenylalanine, the CDR3 counts 17 amino acids. Only the CDR3 DNA is retained, 51 bases long and in frame from the first base. Concerning this clone: It has no known antigen specificity. No base quality values were provided; no much bigger clone lies one nucleotide off.

Libraries came from the immunoSEQ multiplex PCR assay. A mixture of 60 forward primers for TCR Vbeta segments and 13 reverse primers for TCR Jbeta segments was used in the multiplex PCR. A multiplex PCR assay on genomic DNA amplified the CDR3 region of rearranged TCR beta genes. Amplified TCR beta libraries were sequenced as 87-base-pair reads on the Illumina HiSeq System. Under the source paper's analysis protocol: In a later analysis, 70 million to 95 million unique TCR beta chains were counted across the roughly 670 repertoires, and some 10 million of these chains were shared by at least two donors. Raw reads were error-corrected and collapsed into unique sequences by a nearest-neighbor algorithm in which closely related sequences were merged to remove PCR and sequencing errors. V, D and J gene segments were assigned by aligning CDR3 sequences to IMGT reference sequences. For a sequence to be retained, at least a six-nucleotide match to both a V gene segment and a J gene segment was required. Rearrangements were called productive when the CDR3 lacked stop codons and stayed in frame with V and J; all others were non-productive. CDR3 was defined according to IMGT convention as the region running from the second conserved V-encoded cysteine to the conserved J-encoded phenylalanine. In an earlier analysis of approximately 590 of the donors, sequences lacking an unambiguous match to a single V gene segment were excluded. An earlier analysis of a few hundred of the donors called V segments functional above 56.7% productive rearrangements and segregating when the between-donor standard deviation exceeded 5%. A statistical classification framework was built to diagnose cytomegalovirus status from the catalog of TCR beta chain sequences. In a later analysis, TCR nucleotide sequences were compared against IMGT/GENE-DB human TR gene sequences so that V and J genes could be assigned. A later analysis assigned CDR3 sequences and most-parsimonious VDJ recombination scenarios with the TCRdist pipeline. In a later analysis, each TCR beta chain was defined by its CDR3 amino acid sequence together with its V-gene family, and reads without a unique V-gene family were excluded. In a later analysis, 450 to 600 highly shared, low-generation-probability nucleotide sequences were removed to address suspected cross-contamination and a sequencing artifact. In a later analysis, a clonal expansion index was calculated for each public chain from normalized within-repertoire ranks of inferred template counts. In a later analysis, generation probabilities were computed with a VDJ recombination model fitted to out-of-frame rearrangements, and the resulting probabilities were checked against IGoR. In a later analysis, TCR-TCR, TCR-HLA and TCR-CMV co-occurrence was scored with hypergeometric tests, and a repertoire-size bias correction was applied to TCR pairs. A later analysis estimated false discovery rates by permuting HLA or CMV assignments 20 times. In a later analysis, co-occurring TCRs were grouped using DBSCAN, and TCRdist sequence similarity was added for clustering within HLA-allele-positive subsets. For co-occurrence clustering, repertoires with fewer than 30,000 or more than 120,000 public chains were excluded, along with a handful of repertoires with anomalous nucleotide sharing. Not all clones reach the TCRdb copy of this immuneACCESS table, which keeps in-frame sequences only. Checked studies attribute under half of the gap to unresolved V genes and leave the rest unexplained. V and J calls and clone size are those listed in that table; D and trimming were worked out from the DNA. Recorded for this sample are about 190,000 clones; roughly four fifths of them occurred a single time. Approximately 0.8% of the sample comes from the top ten.

Beyond this particular receptor, the publication reports: In this cohort, only TCR beta chains were sequenced, and detectable features were limited by the absence of alpha or paired-chain data. The classifier was reported to diagnose cytomegalovirus status with high specificity and sensitivity in both the original and validation cohorts. An earlier analysis of several hundred of the donors showed that most TCR beta V segments appeared in productive rearrangements either about 87% or about 30% of the time, which broadly matched IMGT annotations. Assigning TCR associations to individual alleles was difficult when HLA alleles, especially DR and DQ, strongly co-occurred. A later analysis found that TCR association rates varied across HLA loci, with DRB1 alleles showing the most associated TCRs and HLA-C alleles the fewest. Most TCR sequences were observed very rarely across donors, whereas some public TCRs were present in many individuals. Because HLA typing was missing for some donors at each locus, association tests included only the typed subset. The study gave a list of roughly 150 TCR beta chains associated with cytomegalovirus. Linkage disequilibrium might explain the correlated functional status among segregating V segments, but an unknown experimental factor could not be excluded. Three of the identified cytomegalovirus-associated TCR beta chains were confirmed in vitro to be specific for cytomegalovirus antigens. In a later analysis, several top co-occurrence clusters were reported to appear linked to parvovirus B19, influenza, CMV and Epstein-Barr virus. In a later analysis, HLA-associated TCR beta chains were found to be more clonally expanded and to have lower generation probabilities than equally common non-associated chains. Most CMV-associated TCR beta chains appeared to be HLA-restricted in a later analysis, and the HLA associations seemed to be driven largely by CMV exposure. The 87-base-pair reads could not distinguish some IMGT-functional V segments, including TRBV6-2 and TRBV6-3, so those segments were excluded. Because counts were too low, seventeen rarely observed V segments, including chromosome 9 orphons, were excluded from the earlier analysis of several hundred of the donors. A later genetic analysis reported fewer N-insertions in productive TCRs among donors in an Asian-associated ancestry cluster than the approximately 700-donor mean. A later analysis associated 15,000 or so TCR beta sequences with specific HLA alleles at a false discovery rate of 0.05. V-gene and J-gene trimming of TCR beta chains was associated with a missense DCLRE1C variant in a later genetic analysis, and the association was replicated in an independent cohort. A further reported finding was that TCR beta sequences accurately predicted the HLA-A and HLA-B alleles for most subjects in the first cohort. Roughly uniform sequencing depth across donors was assumed in presence/absence analyses, although this assumption may not hold. The authors suggested that the approach could potentially be generalized to other disease states and immunological phenotypes. A group of highly shared sequence variants was considered likely to be a technical artifact of the sequencing pipeline. Immune exposure information for the cohort was limited to CMV serostatus.

The cohort consisted of approximately 670 healthy bone marrow donors. At the time of sampling, every cohort member was nominally healthy, though immune exposures that went unrecorded were likely present. The donor tested CMV seronegative, placing the donor among the 350 or so seronegative members of the cohort. A peripheral blood sample was provided by each donor, and peripheral blood mononuclear cells were used for TCR beta sequencing. Genomic DNA was extracted from the blood cell samples with the Qiagen DNeasy Blood Extraction Kit. This TCR was recovered from a woman younger than 30 in good health and CMV-seronegative. Recombination linked TRBV5-6 to TRBJ2-3; TRBD2 fits 13 bases in the junction. Sequencing was done on a sample of PBMCs. The nucleotide sequence is given as TGTGCCAGCAGCCTCACCATCGGACTAGCGGGAGCCCATACGCAGTATTTT. Translated, it gives CASSLTIGLAGAHTQYF. The full variable domain, completed from the reference TRBV5-6 and TRBJ2-3 proteins outside the CDR3, reads DAGVTQSPTHLIKTRGQQVTLRCSPKSGHDTVSWYQQALGQGPQFIFQYYEEEERQRGNFPDRFSGHQFPNYSSELNVNALLLGDSALYLCASSLTIGLAGAHTQYFGPGTRLTVL.